This passage covers 8 T cell receptor beta chains from one sample sequenced in a study of blood T cells in healthy people across ages. Primed by a sample-barcoded 5' primer and a J-beta primer mix, a second PCR proceeded for roughly 6 to 12 cycles. TCRdb passed the 5' RACE reads through MiXCR, listing each CDR3 protein once. The sample records around 1.5 million distinct CDR3 sequences, about 40% being singletons. Sequenced input: blood. The receptors were gathered from a woman aged 18-29 years in good health.

As regards this clonotype: A clone one base away is much larger, so this may be a read error. The chain combines TRBV10-3 with TRBJ2-7, with D possibly being TRBD1 (5 bases). Trimming took off 11 bases at V and 7 bases at J, with 24 bases between the two ends. CDR1 and CDR2 from the germline V gene are ENHRY and SYGVKD. This CDR3 region has 14 residues. DNA for the CDR3: TGTGCCGCTGGCGTCCAAGGGGCCAGGGATGAGCAGTACTTC. It is translated as CAAGVQGARDEQYF.

The chain uses TRBV6-5 and TRBJ2-3; 7 bases align to TRBD2. The junction had 3 bases not matched to a gene; V was cut back by 6 bases and J by 0 bases. This CDR3 spans 14 amino acids. The germline gives CDR1 MNHEY, CDR2 SVGAGI. The CDR3, as DNA: TGTGCCAGCAGACTAGCGCAGAGCACAGATACGCAGTATTTT. Translation gives CASRLAQSTDTQYF.

This clonotype was found many times. The chain combines TRBV6-1 with TRBJ1-2, with D possibly being TRBD1 (5 bases). V gave up 3 bases and J gave up 8 bases, with 10 bases separating them. The CDR3 is 12 amino acids. Germline CDR1 reads MNHNS; CDR2 reads SASEGT. CDR3 sequence: CASSDTGDGYTF. CDR3 bases: TGTGCCAGCAGTGATACGGGGGACGGCTACACCTTC.

The rearrangement uses TRBV6-1 and TRBJ1-2, with 9 bases that match TRBD1. Per the germline V gene, CDR1 is MNHNS and CDR2 is SASEGT. V shed 11 bases and J 0 bases; nucleotides not matched to a gene: 10. The CDR3 has 15 residues. The CDR3 region is CACQRTGAPNYGYTF. The CDR3 DNA sequence: TGTGCCTGCCAGAGGACAGGGGCCCCTAACTATGGCTACACCTTC.

V usage is TRBV10-3 and J usage is TRBJ2-7; D is unresolved. This CDR3 has 13 residues. Trimming shortened V by 5 bases and J by 0 bases, and 8 bases separated the two germline ends. Per germline, CDR1 ENHRY and CDR2 SYGVKD. The CDR3 reads CAISSSSSYEQYF. The DNA of the CDR3 is TGTGCCATCAGTTCCTCGTCCTCCTACGAGCAGTACTTC.

This sequence joins TRBV4-2 and TRBJ2-5; D perhaps matches TRBD2 (5 bases). The DNA end is a closer match to TRBJ2-7, so the J assignment may be wrong. This CDR3 is built from 17 residues. The germline gives CDR1 LGHNA, CDR2 YNFKEQ. The CDR3 loop reads CASSQGLSGSYSYEQYF. The CDR3 DNA sequence: TGTGCCAGCAGCCAAGGATTGTCGGGAAGCTACTCCTACGAGCAGTACTTC.

This rearrangement joins TRBV20-1 to TRBJ1-5, with TRBD1 matching 8 bases. The CDR3 extends over 16 amino acids. Germline trimming cut 1 base from V and 1 base from J; bases unmatched to any gene: 6. Germline values: CDR1 DFQATT, CDR2 SNEGSKA (reference sequence). The CDR3 DNA follows: TGCAGTGCTAGAGCTCAGGGGGCTGGGAGCAATCAGCCCCAGCATTTT. Translation gives CSARAQGAGSNQPQHF.

V and J are TRBV18 and TRBJ2-5; D is uncertain. This CDR3 contains 14 residues. The V end lost 0 bases, the J end lost 4 bases, and 9 bases lay between the germline ends. The germline CDR1 and CDR2 sequences are KGHSH and LQKENI. The CDR3 bases are TGTGCCAGCTCACCACCGGGTCGCGGAGAGACCCAGTACTTC. Its translation: CASSPPGRGETQYF.